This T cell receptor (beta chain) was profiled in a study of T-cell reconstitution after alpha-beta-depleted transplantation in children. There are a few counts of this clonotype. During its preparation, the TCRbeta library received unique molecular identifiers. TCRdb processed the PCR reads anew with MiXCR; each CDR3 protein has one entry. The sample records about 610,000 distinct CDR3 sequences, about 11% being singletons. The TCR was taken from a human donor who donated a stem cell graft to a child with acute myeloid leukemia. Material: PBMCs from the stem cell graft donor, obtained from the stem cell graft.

This chain's CDR3 is CSVQTSSYEQYF. CDR3 nucleotide sequence: TGCAGCGTCCAGACATCCTCCTACGAGCAGTACTTC. This sequence joins TRBV29-1 and TRBJ2-7; D is undetermined. Germline CDR1 is SQVTM and CDR2 is ANQGSEA. Trimming took 6 bases from V and 0 from J, leaving 9 bases between them. The CDR3 sequence is 12 residues long.